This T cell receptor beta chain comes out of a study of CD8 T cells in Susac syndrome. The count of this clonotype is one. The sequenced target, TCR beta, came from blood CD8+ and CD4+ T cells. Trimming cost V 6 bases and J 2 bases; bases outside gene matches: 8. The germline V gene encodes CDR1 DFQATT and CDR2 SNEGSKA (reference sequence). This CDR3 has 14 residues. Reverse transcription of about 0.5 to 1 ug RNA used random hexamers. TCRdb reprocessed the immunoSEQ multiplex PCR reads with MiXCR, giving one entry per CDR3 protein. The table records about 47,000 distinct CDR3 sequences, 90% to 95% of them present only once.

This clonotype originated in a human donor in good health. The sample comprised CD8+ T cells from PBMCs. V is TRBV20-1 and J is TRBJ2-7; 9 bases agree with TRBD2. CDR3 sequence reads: CSANSGREPYEQYF. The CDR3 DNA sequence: TGCAGTGCCAATAGCGGGAGAGAGCCCTACGAGCAGTACTTC.